The 25 T cell receptor beta chains below all came from one sample that was sequenced in a study of cytomegalovirus exposure and HLA in healthy donors. Both 60 Vbeta primers and 13 Jbeta primers went into the PCR. Sequencing used immunoSEQ multiplex PCR; TCRdb keeps in-frame clones, though not all of them. This table has around 58,000 clones, 60% to 85% appearing once. Source material: PBMCs. Every receptor here comes from a male donor in good health and CMV-seropositive.

This rearrangement joins TRBV5-4 to TRBJ2-3; 11 bases align to TRBD2. The V gene end was trimmed by 2 bases and the J gene end by 1 base; junction bases not matched to a gene: 3. Germline loops: CDR1 SGHNT, CDR2 YYREEE (reference sequence). The CDR3 covers 16 residues. The CDR3 DNA reads TGTGCCAGCAGCTTCCCGACTAGCGGGGGCACAGATACGCAGTATTTT. As protein: CASSFPTSGGTDTQYF.

The V call is TRBV5-6, the J call TRBJ1-2; 7 bases match TRBD1. CDR3 length: 15 residues. J lost 4 bases, V lost 4 bases, and 10 bases had no gene match. CDR1 is SGHDT, CDR2 YYEEEE, per germline. DNA of the CDR3: TGTGCCAGCAGCCGAGCGAGCCGACAGGGCTATGGCTACACCTTC. Translating it yields CASSRASRQGYGYTF.

This chain connects TRBV27 to TRBJ2-1; D uncertain. The germline gives CDR1 MNHEY, CDR2 SMNVEV (reference sequence). This CDR3 comprises 11 residues. V was pared by 6 bases and J by 3 bases, with 3 bases between. CDR3 in DNA: TGTGCCAGCAGCTTCTACAATGAGCAGTTCTTC. This gives the protein CASSFYNEQFF.

J is TRBJ2-1 and V is TRBV5-4; D unclear. CDR1 is SGHNT and CDR2 is YYREEE in the germline V gene (reference sequence). V was pared by 0 bases and J by 0 bases, with 7 bases between. This CDR3 is 15 amino acids long. The CDR3 bases are TGTGCCAGCAGCTTGGTGGTGGCCTCCTACAATGAGCAGTTCTTC. It yields the protein CASSLVVASYNEQFF.

The V and J genes are TRBV7-6 and TRBJ1-1; 7 positions match TRBD1. V trimming: 7 bases; J trimming: 0 bases; junction bases outside the gene matches: 14. The CDR3 loop spans 17 amino acids. Germline lookup yields CDR1 SGHVS and CDR2 FNYEAQ. The CDR3 DNA is TGTGCCAGCACCAAATTCCCGGGACAGCCCATGAACACTGAAGCTTTCTTT. The encoded protein is CASTKFPGQPMNTEAFF.

This clone was recorded only once. The chain employs TRBV30 and TRBJ1-1; D unresolved. Germline V gene lookup returns CDR1 GTSNPN and CDR2 SVGIG (reference sequence). CDR3 length: 18 residues. Trimming removed 1 base at V and 1 base at J, with 22 bases between. CDR3 protein: CAWSAYPLLGRGNTEAFF. The DNA of the CDR3 is TGTGCCTGGAGTGCCTACCCCCTCCTCGGGCGGGGGAACACTGAAGCTTTCTTT.

This CDR3 reads CASSSGLAGGPVTGELFF. In nucleotides, the CDR3 is TGTGCCAGCAGCTCCGGACTAGCGGGGGGGCCGGTCACCGGGGAGCTGTTTTTT. The chain uses TRBV5-4 and TRBJ2-2, with 15 bases identical to TRBD2. This CDR3 contains 18 residues. Germline trimming cut 3 bases from V and 4 bases from J; bases unmatched to any gene: 7. The germline V gene has CDR1 SGHNT and CDR2 YYREEE (reference sequence).

The rearrangement links TRBV5-6 to TRBJ2-7, with TRBD2 as a possible D gene (7 bases). Trimming took off 4 bases at V and 6 bases at J, with 23 bases between the two ends. Germline lookup yields CDR1 SGHDT and CDR2 YYEEEE. The CDR3 is made up of 16 amino acids. CDR3 coding DNA: TGTGCCAGCAGCCGAATAGGCCCAGTGGGGGGGCGCGAGCAGTACTTC. Residues: CASSRIGPVGGREQYF. The entire variable domain, with the rest obtained from reference TRBV5-6 and TRBJ2-7, is as follows: DAGVTQSPTHLIKTRGQQVTLRCSPKSGHDTVSWYQQALGQGPQFIFQYYEEEERQRGNFPDRFSGHQFPNYSSELNVNALLLGDSALYLCASSRIGPVGGREQYFGPGTRLTVT.

The V call is TRBV5-4, the J call TRBJ2-7; D may be TRBD1 (5 bases). Germline V gene data show CDR1 as SGHNT and CDR2 as YYREEE (reference sequence). The CDR3 loop spans 16 amino acids. The germline V and J ends were trimmed by 4 bases and 1 base, with 18 bases remaining between them. CDR3 protein: CASSTQGYGESYEQYF. The CDR3 DNA sequence: TGTGCCAGCAGCACCCAGGGTTATGGAGAGTCCTACGAGCAGTACTTC.

The chain employs TRBV6-6 and TRBJ1-1; tentatively, D is TRBD1 (5 bases). The germline V gene encodes CDR1 MNHNY and CDR2 SVGAGI (reference sequence). Between the trimmed V and J ends, which lost 2 bases and 2 bases, there was a span of 12 bases. The length of the CDR3 is 15 residues. CDR3 DNA sequence: TGTGCCAGCAGTTACGGTATCGGGGGAAACACTGAAGCTTTCTTT. Amino acids: CASSYGIGGNTEAFF.

There are a few counts of this clone. The chain joins TRBV7-9 to TRBJ2-1; D may be TRBD2 (6 bases). Looked up from germline, CDR1 is SEHNR and CDR2 is FQNEAQ (reference sequence). The CDR3 totals 15 residues. V was cut by 3 bases and J by 8 bases, with 17 bases left in between. The CDR3 region is CASSFLGGRVYEQFF. The CDR3 nucleotides are TGTGCCAGCAGCTTTCTCGGGGGACGGGTGTATGAGCAGTTCTTC.

The chain carries TRBV7-2 and TRBJ1-2; D is undetermined. V was trimmed by 2 bases and J by 8 bases, leaving 6 bases between them. CDR1 and CDR2 from the germline V gene are SGHTA and FQGNSA. The CDR3 is 11 amino acids. Here the CDR3 reads CASSLFGGYTF. The CDR3, as DNA: TGTGCCAGCAGCTTATTCGGGGGCTACACCTTC.

This sequence joins TRBV15 and TRBJ1-4, with D maybe TRBD1 (5 bases). V shed 5 bases and J shed 7 bases, with 11 bases lying between them. The CDR3 loop spans 13 amino acids. Germline V gene lookup returns CDR1 LNHNV and CDR2 YYDKDF (reference sequence). CDR3 sequence reads: CATSRQGSEKLFF. CDR3 nucleotide sequence: TGTGCCACCAGCCGGCAGGGTAGTGAAAAACTGTTTTTT.

The CDR3 bases are TGTGCCACCGAGATAGCGGGGGGTTTCAATGAGCAGTTCTTC. Translation: CATEIAGGFNEQFF. This chain links TRBV2 with TRBJ2-1; 10 nucleotides line up with TRBD2. The CDR3 extends over 14 amino acids. Germline values: CDR1 SNHLY, CDR2 FYNNEI. The J segment lost 6 bases and the V segment lost 10 bases, leaving 9 bases of the junction unmatched.

The rearrangement uses TRBV4-2 and TRBJ2-3; 7 bases map to TRBD2. Germline CDR1 reads LGHNA; CDR2 reads YNFKEQ. V lost 3 bases, J lost 0 bases, and 9 bases stayed unmatched. The CDR3 sequence is 17 residues long. The DNA of the CDR3 is TGTGCCAGCAGCCACGCCGCTCGGGGGGATAGCACAGATACGCAGTATTTT. Protein sequence: CASSHAARGDSTDTQYF.

This clone was found once. J is TRBJ2-2 and V is TRBV13; the D gene is possibly TRBD1 (6 bases). The CDR3 consists of 13 residues. Per the germline V gene, CDR1 is PRHDT and CDR2 is FYEKMQ (reference sequence). Trimming removed 5 bases at V and 6 bases at J, with 10 bases between. CDR3 coding DNA: TGTGCCAGCAGCGAACAGGGAGCCGGGGAGCTGTTTTTT. Protein product: CASSEQGAGELFF.

This sequence joins TRBV11-2 and TRBJ2-7, with a tentative D call TRBD1 (6 bases). Between the trimmed V and J ends, which lost 3 bases and 1 base, there was a span of 13 bases. The CDR3 consists of 15 residues. Germline V lookup: CDR1 SGHAT, CDR2 FQNNGV. CDR3 bases: TGTGCCAGCAGCTTGGGAAACAGGGTATCCTACGAGCAGTACTTC. The encoded protein is CASSLGNRVSYEQYF.

V and J are TRBV5-1 and TRBJ1-2; 7 bases match TRBD1. The CDR3 loop spans 14 amino acids. Germline-derived CDR1 and CDR2 are SGHRS and YFSETQ. J gave up 8 bases and V 0 bases, and 7 bases lay outside the gene matches. CDR3 region: CASSLEQGIEGYTF. CDR3 coding DNA: TGCGCCAGCAGCTTGGAACAGGGGATCGAAGGCTACACCTTC. Full variable domain (missing parts from reference TRBV5-1 and TRBJ1-2): KAGVTQTPRYLIKTRGQQVTLSCSPISGHRSVSWYQQTPGQGLQFLFEYFSETQRNKGNFPGRFSGRQFSNSRSEMNVSTLELGDSALYLCASSLEQGIEGYTFGSGTRLTVV.

The chain uses TRBV9 and TRBJ2-7, with 8 bases aligning to TRBD1. The V gene's germline CDR1 is SGDLS and CDR2 YYNGEE. The CDR3 is 14 amino acids. With V trimmed by 0 bases and J by 7 bases, 6 bases remained unmatched. CDR3 sequence reads: CASSVVQGAGEQYF. The DNA for the CDR3 is TGTGCCAGCAGCGTAGTTCAGGGGGCGGGGGAGCAGTACTTC.

The table lists this clone with a count of one. This chain links TRBV18 with TRBJ1-5, with 8 positions matching TRBD1. With 5 bases clipped from V and 3 bases from J, the junction kept 15 bases outside the gene matches. Germline CDR1 reads KGHSH; CDR2 reads LQKENI. This CDR3 spans 18 amino acids. Here the CDR3 reads CASSGRLGSGGVNQPQHF. The CDR3 nucleotides read TGTGCCAGCTCAGGGAGGTTAGGGTCAGGGGGCGTCAATCAGCCCCAGCATTTT.

In nucleotides, the CDR3 is TGTGCCAGCTCACCAACAGTCAACACTGAAGCTTTCTTT. Translated, it gives CASSPTVNTEAFF. The chain links TRBV18 to TRBJ1-1; the D is unclear. Per the germline V gene, CDR1 is KGHSH and CDR2 is LQKENI. The CDR3 spans 13 residues. V dropped 2 bases and J dropped 2 bases, with 6 bases sitting between them. The variable domain in full, with the rest retrieved from reference TRBV18 and TRBJ1-1, is NAGVMQNPRHLVRRRGQEARLRCSPMKGHSHVYWYRQLPEEGLKFMVYLQKENIIDESGMPKERFSAEFPKEGPSILRIQQVVRGDSAAYFCASSPTVNTEAFFGQGTRLTVV.

V is TRBV9 and J is TRBJ1-2; the D is unclear. Looked up from germline, CDR1 is SGDLS and CDR2 is YYNGEE. The CDR3 loop spans 12 amino acids. V dropped 0 bases and J dropped 5 bases, with 5 bases sitting between them. The CDR3 loop is CASSVGGYGYTF. The CDR3 DNA sequence: TGTGCCAGCAGCGTAGGAGGGTATGGCTACACCTTC.

The chain links TRBV4-3 to TRBJ1-1; weak D call: TRBD1 (5 bases). The germline CDR1 and CDR2 sequences are LGHNA and YSLEER. The germline V and J ends were trimmed by 0 bases and 5 bases, with 19 bases remaining between them. There are 17 residues in the CDR3. The CDR3 nucleotides are TGCGCCAGCAGCCAAGATGCCGTGGGGCAGGGTGAGACTGAAGCTTTCTTT. Residues: CASSQDAVGQGETEAFF.

The rearrangement joins TRBV29-1 to TRBJ2-7; 8 bases map to TRBD2. Germline-derived CDR1 and CDR2 are SQVTM and ANQGSEA. J gave up 4 bases and V 4 bases, and 0 bases lay outside the gene matches. The CDR3 sequence is 11 residues long. CDR3 nucleotide sequence: TGCAGCGTTGGCGGGGGGTACGAGCAGTACTTC. The encoded protein is CSVGGGYEQYF.

In this sample, this clone turned up once. J is TRBJ2-3 and V is TRBV5-1; 9 nucleotides align to TRBD1. CDR3 length: 15 amino acids. Germline V CDR1 and CDR2: SGHRS, YFSETQ. V shed 4 bases and J 2 bases; nucleotides not matched to a gene: 5. The CDR3 DNA sequence: TGCGCCAGCAGCCCCGGGGACAGGGACACAGATACGCAGTATTTT. This gives the protein CASSPGDRDTDTQYF.